This T cell receptor beta chain was found in a study of blood T cells in healthy people across ages. The CDR3 covers 12 residues. Germline V gives CDR1 SQVTM, CDR2 ANQGSEA. At least 5 micrograms of total RNA were extracted per sample. With a J-beta primer mix and a sample-barcoded 5' primer, a second PCR ran about 6 to 11 cycles. Each cDNA molecule, via a template-switch adaptor with 12 random nucleotides, was tagged. From the 5' RACE reads, TCRdb called clonotypes with MiXCR, one entry per CDR3 protein. The sample yields 250,000 to 300,000 distinct CDR3 sequences, 27% seen once. The TCR was taken from an older woman in good health. J is TRBJ2-5 and V is TRBV29-1; D uncertain. The J call may be in error: the DNA end matches TRBJ2-1 better. The sample consisted of blood. In DNA, the CDR3 is TGCAGCGTTGAAGATTTCCCCCTTGAGCAGTTCTTC. It codes for CSVEDFPLEQFF.